This T cell receptor beta chain was captured by sequencing in a study of T cell responses to AZD1222 COVID-19 vaccine (dated by TCRdb to about 2021). Regarding the complete study: TCR sequencing covered 233 trial participants: 200 to 220 given two doses of AZD1222 and around 26 given two doses of MenACWY control vaccine. Trial participants were enrolled into age subgroups of 18-55, 56-69 and 70-plus years, which contained around 150, 28 and 57 TCR-sequenced participants, respectively.

Sample time point, as interpreted from the label and publication: about 28 days (+/-7) after the second vaccine dose. Because spike-specific TCR depth and breadth did not differ between the two schedules, AZD1222 recipients who got a second dose at roughly 4 weeks were pooled with those who got a second dose at roughly 12 weeks. Vaccinee samples were obtained from the UK trials COV001 and COV002, which included a single-blind randomized controlled phase 2/3 trial of AZD1222 (ChAdOx1 nCoV-19) in healthy adults. Trial participant PBMC samples were collected at day 0 and day 28 after the second dose for TCRbeta chain sequencing. The CDR3 numbers 16 residues from cysteine through phenylalanine. CDR3 DNA only is kept here, 48 bases in frame from base 1. Taken from the germline V gene (reference sequence), the CDR1 and CDR2 loops are LNHDA and SQIVND. The CDR3 regions of human TCRbeta chains were subjected to immunosequencing. In the authors' own workflow: TCRs in the repertoires were compared against a reference library of SARS-CoV-2-specific TCRs that had been generated with the MIRA antigen-specificity platform. Breadth meant the fraction of unique TCRs that were SARS-CoV-2-associated, whereas depth meant the fraction of total T cells that were SARS-CoV-2-associated. Each spike-specific TCR was assigned to its reactive spike region and to a CD4 or CD8 class using the MIRA data. Log10-transformed breadth and depth values were compared by one-way ANOVA with Sidak's multiple comparisons tests. Held by TCRdb, this immuneACCESS table contains in-frame sequences only and omits some clones. Under half of the omission traces to an unresolved V gene where checked; the cause of the rest is unknown. The V and J calls and clone size are taken from that table; D and trimming were inferred from the DNA. This sample comprises around 110,000 clones, roughly 87% of them detected only once. The ten biggest clones cover around 8% of the sample.

Study-wide conclusions, independent of this receptor: A significant rise in spike-specific TCR breadth and depth was observed after two AZD1222 doses relative to day 0 and relative to MenACWY recipients. Because no samples from the day 14 peak response were available, repertoires could be characterized only after the peak T cell response. Conclusions about previously exposed vaccinees are limited because only six or seven AZD1222 recipients were SARS-CoV-2 seropositive at baseline. Most participants were white British and females outnumbered males, and the authors suggested that clonal diversity may have been underestimated. Nearly half of unique spike-specific TCRs reportedly recognized epitopes outside regions mutated in the B.1.351 and B.1.1.7 variants. Vaccine-associated CD4 TCRs spanned the whole spike protein, with dominant responses in regions 160-218 and 743-854. The 56-69-year group was small, and its depth increase did not reach significance, likely because of low power.

For this clone: Its cognate antigen has yet to be identified. Qualities for individual bases were not recorded, and no much larger clone is one base off.

The source is an adult who received the AZD1222 COVID-19 vaccine. The receptor chain draws on TRBV19 and TRBJ2-2; a stretch of 9 junction bases matches TRBD2. The starting material was peripheral blood, obtained 28 days after the second AZD1222 dose. The sequenced DNA: TGTGCGCTCATCCTAGCGGGGAAATCGAACACCGGGGAGCTGTTTTTT. This encodes CALILAGKSNTGELFF.